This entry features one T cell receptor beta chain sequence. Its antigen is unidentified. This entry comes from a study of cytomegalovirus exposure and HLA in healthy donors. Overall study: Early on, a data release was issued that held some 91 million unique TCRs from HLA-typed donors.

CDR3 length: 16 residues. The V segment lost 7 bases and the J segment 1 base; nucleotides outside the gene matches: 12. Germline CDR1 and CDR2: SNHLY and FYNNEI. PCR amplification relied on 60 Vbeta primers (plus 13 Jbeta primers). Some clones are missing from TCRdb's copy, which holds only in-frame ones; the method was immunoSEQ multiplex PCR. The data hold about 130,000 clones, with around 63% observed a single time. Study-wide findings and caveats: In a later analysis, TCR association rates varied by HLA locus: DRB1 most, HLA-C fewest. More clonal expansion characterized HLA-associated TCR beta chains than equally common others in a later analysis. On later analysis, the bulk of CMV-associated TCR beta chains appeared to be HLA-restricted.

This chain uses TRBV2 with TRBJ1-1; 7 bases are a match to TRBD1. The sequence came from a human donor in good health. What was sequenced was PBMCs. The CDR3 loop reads CASKGDRVGENTEAFF. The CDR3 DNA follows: TGTGCCAGCAAGGGAGACAGGGTCGGGGAGAACACTGAAGCTTTCTTT. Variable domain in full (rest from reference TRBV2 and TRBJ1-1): EPEVTQTPSHQVTQMGQEVILRCVPISNHLYFYWYRQILGQKVEFLVSFYNNEISEKSEIFDDQFSVERPDGSNFTLKIRSTKLEDSAMYFCASKGDRVGENTEAFFGQGTRLTVV.